The clone carrying this TCR beta chain was seen a single time. The antigen is undetermined. MiXCR, applied by TCRdb to the reads, yields one record per CDR3 protein. The sample contains hundreds of thousands of distinct CDR3 sequences, under 40% of which appear only once. This entry comes from a study of T cell repertoires in cytomegalovirus infection. Background on the study: HLA-C-restricted CMV epitopes, recently identified, and well-studied HLA-B-restricted ones were used by the study. CMV infection plus the matching HLA type was flagged by public TCR beta signatures. The study, taken as a whole, reports: Using cumulative public TCR beta family frequency, the authors identified those who carried CMV together with the relevant HLA. HLA-C-restricted CMV-specific TCR beta clonotypes prevailed in the ex vivo response.

The specimen comprised cultured CD8+ T cells from PBMCs, sampled from culture after CMV antigen stimulation. The sequence was collected from a human donor in good health (CMV status not recorded). Some clones in this sample may be carry-over from other donors' samples.

Here the CDR3 DNA reads TGTGCCACCAGTAAGGGCTCAGATACGCAGTATTTT. The encoded protein is CATSKGSDTQYF. V gene TRBV24-1 combines with J gene TRBJ2-3; no definite D call. Germline loops: CDR1 KGHDR, CDR2 SFDVKD. Trimming took off 6 bases at V and 4 bases at J, with 7 bases between the two ends. This CDR3 region has 12 residues.